Shown below are 29 T cell receptor beta chains from a single sample sequenced in a study of cytomegalovirus exposure and HLA in healthy donors. Primers: 60 Vbeta forward and 13 Jbeta reverse. The repertoire was sequenced with immunoSEQ multiplex PCR; TCRdb's copy has only in-frame clones and lacks some. The sample has fewer than 200,000 clones, about 70% seen once. Material: PBMCs. The source is a woman aged 40 to 50 in good health and CMV-seropositive.

V gene TRBV5-1 combines with J gene TRBJ1-1, with D perhaps matching TRBD1 (6 bases). Per the germline V gene, CDR1 is SGHRS and CDR2 is YFSETQ. CDR3 size: 15 residues. The germline V and J ends were trimmed by 0 bases and 1 base, with 10 bases remaining between them. This chain's CDR3 is CASSLAGTTNTEAFF. CDR3 nucleotide sequence: TGCGCCAGCAGCTTGGCCGGGACAACGAACACTGAAGCTTTCTTT. The full variable domain, rest sourced from reference TRBV5-1 and TRBJ1-1, is KAGVTQTPRYLIKTRGQQVTLSCSPISGHRSVSWYQQTPGQGLQFLFEYFSETQRNKGNFPGRFSGRQFSNSRSEMNVSTLELGDSALYLCASSLAGTTNTEAFFGQGTRLTVV.

In this sample, this clone turned up a few times. This chain uses TRBV5-1 with TRBJ2-7; 7 bases agree with TRBD1. Germline V CDR1 and CDR2: SGHRS, YFSETQ. The CDR3 loop spans 13 amino acids. V lost 4 bases, J lost 0 bases, and 1 base stayed unmatched. The CDR3 is CASSDRASYEQYF. The CDR3 nucleotides are TGCGCCAGCAGCGACAGGGCCTCCTACGAGCAGTACTTC.

A word on this clone: One junction end does not reproduce the germline sequence, and a read error may be involved. Within the sample, other DNA sequences also encode this same CDR3. V and J are TRBV5-6 and TRBJ2-7, with 10 bases identical to TRBD1. Germline V gene lookup returns CDR1 SGHDT and CDR2 YYEEEE. The CDR3 has 15 residues. DNA of the CDR3: TGTGCCAGTAGCTCAAGACAGGGGGCATGGTACGAGCAGTACTTC. Residues: CASSSRQGAWYEQYF.

The rearrangement joins TRBV28 to TRBJ1-4; the D is unclear. The CDR3 contains 11 residues. Per the germline V gene, CDR1 is MDHEN and CDR2 is SYDVKM. Trimming cost V 7 bases and J 6 bases, with 6 bases left between them. The CDR3 nucleotides read TGTGCCAGCACTAAAGATGAAAAACTGTTTTTT. This translates into CASTKDEKLFF.

The V call is TRBV7-2, the J call TRBJ2-5; TRBD2 matches 7 bases. The CDR3 consists of 14 residues. The V segment lost 0 bases and the J segment 3 bases; nucleotides outside the gene matches: 1. The germline V gene encodes CDR1 SGHTA and CDR2 FQGNSA. CDR3 nucleotide sequence: TGTGCCAGCAGCTTAGCGGGGGGGGAAGAGACCCAGTACTTC. Encoded protein: CASSLAGGEETQYF. The complete variable domain, with remaining parts taken from reference TRBV7-2 and TRBJ2-5, reads GAGVSQSPSNKVTEKGKDVELRCDPISGHTALYWYRQSLGQGLEFLIYFQGNSAPDKSGLPSDRFSAERTGGSVSTLTIQRTQQEDSAVYLCASSLAGGEETQYFGPGTRLLVL.

The chain uses TRBV6-4 and TRBJ1-5; D possibly corresponds to TRBD1 (5 bases). Per the germline V gene, CDR1 is MRHNA and CDR2 is SNTAGT. The CDR3 is 13 amino acids. Trimming removed 3 bases at V and 6 bases at J, with 9 bases between. DNA for the CDR3: TGTGCCAGCAGTGAACAGGACGGTCAGCCCCAGCATTTT. Its protein product is CASSEQDGQPQHF.

The chain is built from TRBV7-2 and TRBJ1-2; 8 bases fit TRBD1. Germline lookup yields CDR1 SGHTA and CDR2 FQGNSA. J lost 9 bases, V lost 3 bases, and 3 bases had no gene match. This CDR3 is built from 12 residues. CDR3 protein: CASSFRQGRYTF. CDR3 sequence (DNA): TGTGCCAGCAGCTTTAGACAGGGGCGCTACACCTTC.

This clone has a handful of counts. The rearrangement uses TRBV28 and TRBJ1-5; 7 bases line up with TRBD1. There are 16 residues in the CDR3. CDR1 MDHEN and CDR2 SYDVKM come from the germline V gene. V dropped 6 bases and J dropped 4; count of bases not matched to a gene: 12. CDR3 DNA: TGTGCCAGCAGGGGGGTGACAGGGACGGGGAATCAGCCCCAGCATTTT. It is translated as CASRGVTGTGNQPQHF.

CDR3 sequence (DNA): TGTGCCAGCAGCCCCCCCGGACAGGGGTGCGGCTACACCTTC. Residues: CASSPPGQGCGYTF. This chain connects TRBV7-2 to TRBJ1-2, with 9 bases matching TRBD1. This CDR3 has 14 residues. With 5 bases clipped from V and 8 bases from J, the junction kept 9 bases outside the gene matches. Germline V gives CDR1 SGHTA, CDR2 FQGNSA.

The chain joins TRBV10-3 to TRBJ1-2; weak D call: TRBD1 (5 bases). The CDR3 is 14 residues long. V lost 0 bases and J 2 bases, leaving 7 bases between the germline ends. Per the germline V gene, CDR1 is ENHRY and CDR2 is SYGVKD. The CDR3 DNA follows: TGTGCCATCAGTGAGTCGGCAGGGAACTATGGCTACACCTTC. As protein: CAISESAGNYGYTF.

This clone was counted a single time. V usage is TRBV5-1 and J usage is TRBJ1-5, with a tentative D call TRBD1 (5 bases). Germline lookup yields CDR1 SGHRS and CDR2 YFSETQ. Trimming cost V 0 bases and J 7 bases, with 11 bases left between them. The CDR3 covers 14 residues. CDR3 protein: CASSLDDSRQPQHF. Written as DNA, the CDR3 is TGCGCCAGCAGCTTGGATGACAGTCGCCAGCCCCAGCATTTT.

The chain is built from TRBV29-1 and TRBJ1-1; D is possibly TRBD1 (6 bases). Germline V gene sequence: CDR1 SQVTM, CDR2 ANQGSEA. V lost 7 bases, J lost 7 bases, and 10 bases lay in between. CDR3 length equals 10 residues. The chain's CDR3 is CSARGGEAFF. CDR3 bases: TGCAGCGCTCGAGGGGGTGAAGCTTTCTTT.

The chain carries TRBV6-5 and TRBJ2-7; no reliable D call. Deletions cut 0 bases from V and 2 bases from J, with 11 bases between. This CDR3 contains 15 residues. CDR1 and CDR2 from the germline V gene are MNHEY and SVGAGI. Written as DNA, the CDR3 is TGTGCCAGCAGTTACTCGATGGCCGAACCCTACGAGCAGTACTTC. Translating gives CASSYSMAEPYEQYF.

The V call is TRBV7-9, the J call TRBJ2-7, with 8 bases fitting TRBD2. Per germline, CDR1 SEHNR and CDR2 FQNEAQ (reference sequence). This CDR3 region has 16 residues. Trimming at V came to 1 base and at J to 2 bases, leaving 7 bases not matched to a gene. The CDR3 DNA follows: TGTGCCAGCAGCTTAGTCGCCGGGAGGGCCGCCTACGAGCAGTACTTC. Translation: CASSLVAGRAAYEQYF.

Here the CDR3 reads CASRDLAGVTETQYF. DNA for the CDR3: TGTGCCAGTAGAGACCTAGCGGGAGTGACGGAGACCCAGTACTTC. V and J are TRBV19 and TRBJ2-5; TRBD2 aligns across 10 bases. Trimming at V came to 6 bases and at J to 5 bases, leaving 9 bases not matched to a gene. The CDR3 is 15 amino acids. Germline assignment: CDR1 LNHDA and CDR2 SQIVND (reference sequence). The full variable domain, in which reference TRBV19 and TRBJ2-5 provide the parts outside the CDR3, is DGGITQSPKYLFRKEGQNVTLSCEQNLNHDAMYWYRQDPGQGLRLIYYSQIVNDFQKGDIAEGYSVSREKKESFPLTVTSAQKNPTAFYLCASRDLAGVTETQYFGPGTRLLVL.

The J gene is TRBJ1-1, the V gene TRBV28, with 7 bases lining up with TRBD1. Germline-derived CDR1 and CDR2 are MDHEN and SYDVKM. The CDR3 loop spans 14 amino acids. The junction had 11 bases not matched to a gene; V was cut back by 8 bases and J by 5 bases. The CDR3 nucleotides are TGTGCCAGCGCACCCCCCGACAGGGCGACTGAAGCTTTCTTT. Translated: CASAPPDRATEAFF.

The rearrangement joins TRBV7-2 to TRBJ1-2; no definite D call. The CDR3 spans 15 residues. The germline CDR1 and CDR2 sequences are SGHTA and FQGNSA. Trimming left V 1 base short and J 6 bases short, with 15 bases between. The CDR3 nucleotides read TGTGCCAGCAGCTTAGATTGGGAGGCGGGCCATGGCTACACCTTC. Translated: CASSLDWEAGHGYTF.

This clone was observed a handful of times. This rearrangement joins TRBV29-1 to TRBJ2-7, with 7 bases identical to TRBD2. CDR1 and CDR2 from the germline V gene are SQVTM and ANQGSEA. With 0 bases clipped from V and 7 bases from J, the junction kept 12 bases outside the gene matches. The CDR3 length is 15 residues. The CDR3 protein is CSVEEEGARDYEQYF. CDR3 nucleotide sequence: TGCAGCGTTGAAGAGGAAGGGGCCAGGGACTATGAGCAGTACTTC.

This clone was observed a handful of times. The chain is built from TRBV6-5 and TRBJ1-1; D gene uncertain. CDR1 and CDR2 (germline): MNHEY, SVGAGI. The CDR3 length is 15 residues. V lost 2 bases, J lost 3 bases, and 13 bases lay in between. This CDR3 reads CASSYTGLGDTEAFF. The CDR3 DNA reads as TGTGCCAGCAGTTACACGGGTCTTGGAGACACTGAAGCTTTCTTT.

This chain connects TRBV28 to TRBJ2-7; 7 positions agree with TRBD1. The CDR3 consists of 14 residues. Germline V CDR1 and CDR2: MDHEN, SYDVKM. V shed 5 bases, J shed 6 bases, and the junction held 10 bases outside the gene matches. CDR3: CASSGPDRAPEQYF. The CDR3, as DNA: TGTGCCAGCAGTGGACCCGACAGGGCACCCGAGCAGTACTTC.

J is TRBJ1-4 and V is TRBV5-1, with a tentative D call TRBD1 (5 bases). CDR1 SGHRS and CDR2 YFSETQ come from the germline V gene. This CDR3 has 14 residues. V was pared by 2 bases and J by 7 bases, with 12 bases between. The CDR3 nucleotides are TGCGCCAGCAGCTTAGGGGTAACGGGTGAAAAACTGTTTTTT. It translates to CASSLGVTGEKLFF.

Concerning this clone itself: Mismatch with germline at one junction end may stem from a read error. The CDR3 protein is CASSLDRGTVDF. The CDR3 DNA reads as TGTGCCAGCAGCTTAGACAGGGGGACGGTGGATTTT. The rearrangement uses TRBV7-9 and TRBJ1-3, with TRBD1 matching over 8 bases. This CDR3 is built from 12 residues. Germline assignment: CDR1 SEHNR and CDR2 FQNEAQ (reference sequence).

V and J are TRBV19 and TRBJ1-1; the D gene is possibly TRBD1 (5 bases). Trimming removed 7 bases at V and 4 bases at J, with 13 bases between. Per germline, CDR1 LNHDA and CDR2 SQIVND (reference sequence). The CDR3 contains 13 residues. CDR3 nucleotides: TGTGCCAGTACCGAGGGGAGGGGCACTGAAGCTTTCTTT. Translating gives CASTEGRGTEAFF.

This chain links TRBV19 with TRBJ2-3, with 12 bases lining up with TRBD2. Germline-derived CDR1 and CDR2 are LNHDA and SQIVND (reference sequence). The CDR3 contains 17 residues. V lost 5 bases to trimming and J lost 6 bases; unmatched junction nucleotides: 12. CDR3 in amino acids: CASSPPGLAGGRDTQYF. The CDR3 DNA reads TGTGCCAGTAGTCCGCCCGGGCTAGCGGGGGGGCGGGATACGCAGTATTTT.

The chain uses TRBV7-8 and TRBJ1-1; D is perhaps TRBD1 (6 bases). Germline CDR1 reads SGHVS; CDR2 reads FQNEAQ. This CDR3 spans 15 amino acids. The V and J ends lost 1 base and 3 bases respectively, with 12 bases between them. The CDR3 coding sequence is TGTGCCAGCAGCTTAGTCCGTCACAGGGACACTGAAGCTTTCTTT. Translated: CASSLVRHRDTEAFF. The full variable domain, completed using reference TRBV7-8 and TRBJ1-1, is GAGVSQSPRYKVAKRGQDVALRCDPISGHVSLFWYQQALGQGPEFLTYFQNEAQLDKSGLPSDRFFAERPEGSVSTLKIQRTQQEDSAVYLCASSLVRHRDTEAFFGQGTRLTVV.

The chain recombines TRBV5-1 with TRBJ2-7; 8 nucleotides agree with TRBD2. Unmatched junction bases numbered 6, after V lost 1 base and J lost 3 bases. From germline, CDR1 is SGHRS and CDR2 YFSETQ. CDR3 length equals 15 residues. The CDR3 sequence: CASSLSRGGRYEQYF. The CDR3 nucleotides are TGCGCCAGCAGCTTGTCCCGCGGGGGGCGCTACGAGCAGTACTTC.

This chain links TRBV28 with TRBJ1-2, with 10 bases fitting TRBD1. Germline CDR1 reads MDHEN; CDR2 reads SYDVKM. The CDR3 spans 15 residues. V lost 6 bases and J lost 2; bases outside the gene matches: 6. The CDR3 DNA reads as TGTGCCAGCAGCTACCCGGGACAGGGGAACTATGGCTACACCTTC. The encoded protein is CASSYPGQGNYGYTF.

The V gene is TRBV27, the J gene TRBJ2-7; possible D gene TRBD2, 7 bases. Germline CDR1 reads MNHEY; CDR2 reads SMNVEV (reference sequence). Trimming shortened V by 3 bases and J by 9 bases, and 24 bases separated the two germline ends. The CDR3 length is 16 residues. The CDR3 protein is CASSFSPLGGGGRQYF. The CDR3 DNA sequence: TGTGCCAGCAGTTTCTCACCCCTTGGGGGCGGGGGTCGGCAGTACTTC.

This chain connects TRBV7-2 to TRBJ2-3, with D perhaps matching TRBD2 (6 bases). The CDR3 has 15 amino acids. Trimming stripped 3 bases from V and 6 bases from J, with 16 bases between. Germline V lookup: CDR1 SGHTA, CDR2 FQGNSA. The CDR3 region is CASSFQTSSGDTQYF. CDR3 coding DNA: TGTGCCAGCAGCTTTCAAACTAGCAGCGGTGATACGCAGTATTTT. Combining the CDR3 with reference TRBV7-2 and TRBJ2-3 gives the whole variable domain GAGVSQSPSNKVTEKGKDVELRCDPISGHTALYWYRQSLGQGLEFLIYFQGNSAPDKSGLPSDRFSAERTGGSVSTLTIQRTQQEDSAVYLCASSFQTSSGDTQYFGPGTRLTVL.